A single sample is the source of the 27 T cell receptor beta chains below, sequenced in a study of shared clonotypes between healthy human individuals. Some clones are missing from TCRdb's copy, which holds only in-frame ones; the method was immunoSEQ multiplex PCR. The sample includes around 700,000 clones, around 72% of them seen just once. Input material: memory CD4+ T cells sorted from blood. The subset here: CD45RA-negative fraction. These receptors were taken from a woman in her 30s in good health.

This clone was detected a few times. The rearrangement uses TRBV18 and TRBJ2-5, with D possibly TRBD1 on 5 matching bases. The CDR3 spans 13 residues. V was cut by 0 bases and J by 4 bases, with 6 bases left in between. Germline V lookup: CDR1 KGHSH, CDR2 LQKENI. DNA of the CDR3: TGTGCCAGCTCACCACCACAGGTAGAGACCCAGTACTTC. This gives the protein CASSPPQVETQYF.

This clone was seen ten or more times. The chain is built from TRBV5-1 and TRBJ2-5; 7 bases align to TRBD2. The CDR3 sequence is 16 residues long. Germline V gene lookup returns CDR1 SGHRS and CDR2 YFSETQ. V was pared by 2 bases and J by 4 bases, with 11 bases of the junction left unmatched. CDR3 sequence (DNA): TGCGCCAGCAGCTTAGATGCCGGGGGGAATAGAGAGACCCAGTACTTC. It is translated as CASSLDAGGNRETQYF.

Here the CDR3 DNA reads TGTGCCAGCAGTTTAGGAGGGGTTGGGGGTGATACGCAGTATTTT. This codes for CASSLGGVGGDTQYF. The gene calls are TRBV27 and TRBJ2-3; a possible D gene is TRBD2 (6 bases). The V gene's germline CDR1 is MNHEY and CDR2 SMNVEV (reference sequence). V was pared by 2 bases and J by 6 bases, with 15 bases between. CDR3 size: 15 residues.

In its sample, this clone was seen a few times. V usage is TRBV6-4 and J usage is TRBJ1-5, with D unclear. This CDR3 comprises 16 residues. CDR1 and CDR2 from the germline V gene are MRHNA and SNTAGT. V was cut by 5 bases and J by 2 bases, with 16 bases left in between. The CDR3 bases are TGTGCCAGCAGTAGACGGGTTCCAATGTGCAATCAGCCCCAGCATTTT. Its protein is CASSRRVPMCNQPQHF.

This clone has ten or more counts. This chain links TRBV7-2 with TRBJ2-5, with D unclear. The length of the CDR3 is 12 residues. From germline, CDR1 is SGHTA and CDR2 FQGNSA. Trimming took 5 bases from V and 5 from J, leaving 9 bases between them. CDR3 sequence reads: CASSTYSETQYF. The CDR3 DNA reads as TGTGCCAGCAGCACCTACTCCGAGACCCAGTACTTC.

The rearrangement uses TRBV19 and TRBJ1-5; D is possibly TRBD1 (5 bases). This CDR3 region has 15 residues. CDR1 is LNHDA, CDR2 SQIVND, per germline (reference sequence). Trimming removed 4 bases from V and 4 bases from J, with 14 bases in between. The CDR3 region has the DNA TGTGCCAGTAGTACTTCGGGACGGCTAAATCAGCCCCAGCATTTT. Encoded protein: CASSTSGRLNQPQHF.

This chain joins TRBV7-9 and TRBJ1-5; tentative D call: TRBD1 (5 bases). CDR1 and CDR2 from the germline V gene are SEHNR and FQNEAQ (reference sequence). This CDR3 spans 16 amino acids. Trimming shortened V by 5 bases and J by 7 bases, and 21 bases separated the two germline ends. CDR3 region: CASSPSLDTPGQPQHF. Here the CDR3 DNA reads TGTGCCAGCAGCCCCTCCCTAGACACCCCAGGGCAGCCCCAGCATTTT.

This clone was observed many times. CDR3: CASSFSDWVQGTTNEKLFF. In nucleotides, the CDR3 is TGTGCCAGCAGCTTTTCCGATTGGGTTCAGGGGACAACTAATGAAAAACTGTTTTTT. This sequence joins TRBV7-9 and TRBJ1-4, with a weak D call TRBD1 (6 bases). CDR1 SEHNR and CDR2 FQNEAQ come from the germline V gene (reference sequence). This CDR3 is built from 19 residues. Between the trimmed V and J ends, which lost 3 bases and 0 bases, there was a span of 20 bases.

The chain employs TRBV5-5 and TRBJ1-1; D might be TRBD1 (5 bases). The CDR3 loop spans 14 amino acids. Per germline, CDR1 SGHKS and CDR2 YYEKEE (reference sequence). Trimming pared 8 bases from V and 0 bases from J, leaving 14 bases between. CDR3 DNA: TGTGCCAGTAATAGGGGTTACATGAACACTGAAGCTTTCTTT. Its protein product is CASNRGYMNTEAFF. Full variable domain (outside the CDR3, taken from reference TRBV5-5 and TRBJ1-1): DAGVTQSPTHLIKTRGQQVTLRCSPISGHKSVSWYQQVLGQGPQFIFQYYEKEERGRGNFPDRFSARQFPNYSSELNVNALLLGDSALYLCASNRGYMNTEAFFGQGTRLTVV.

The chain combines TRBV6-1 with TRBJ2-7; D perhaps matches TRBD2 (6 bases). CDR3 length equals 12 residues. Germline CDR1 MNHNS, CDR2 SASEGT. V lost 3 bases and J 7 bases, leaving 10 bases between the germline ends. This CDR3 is CASSEQGGEQYF. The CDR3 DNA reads TGTGCCAGCAGTGAGCAGGGAGGAGAGCAGTACTTC.

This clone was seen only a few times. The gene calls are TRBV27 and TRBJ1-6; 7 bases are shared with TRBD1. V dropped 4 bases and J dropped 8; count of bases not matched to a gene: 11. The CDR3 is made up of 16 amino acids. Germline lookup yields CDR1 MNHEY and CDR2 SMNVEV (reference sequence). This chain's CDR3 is CASSSPIRDRYSPLHF. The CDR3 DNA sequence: TGTGCCAGCAGTTCGCCAATACGGGACAGATATTCACCCCTCCACTTT.

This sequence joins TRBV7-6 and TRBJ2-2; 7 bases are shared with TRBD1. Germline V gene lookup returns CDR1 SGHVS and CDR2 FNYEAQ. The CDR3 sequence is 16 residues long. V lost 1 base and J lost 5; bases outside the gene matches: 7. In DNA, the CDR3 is TGTGCCAGCAGCTTAGTCGGGACAGTTACGACCGGGGAGCTGTTTTTT. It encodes CASSLVGTVTTGELFF.

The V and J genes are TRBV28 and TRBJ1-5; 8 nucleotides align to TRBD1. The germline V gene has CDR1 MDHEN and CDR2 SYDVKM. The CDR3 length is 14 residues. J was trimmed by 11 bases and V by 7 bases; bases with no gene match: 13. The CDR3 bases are TGTGCCAGCAAAGACAGGGGACCAGTTAGGGCCCAGCATTTT. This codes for CASKDRGPVRAQHF.

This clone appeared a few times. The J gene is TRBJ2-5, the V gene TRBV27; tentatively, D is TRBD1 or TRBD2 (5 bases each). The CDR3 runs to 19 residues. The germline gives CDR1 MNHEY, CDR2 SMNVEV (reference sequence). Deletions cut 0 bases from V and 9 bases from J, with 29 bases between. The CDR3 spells CASSLSHSLAIGVAGAQYF. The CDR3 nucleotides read TGTGCCAGCAGTTTATCGCACAGCCTAGCCATAGGGGTCGCCGGCGCCCAGTACTTC.

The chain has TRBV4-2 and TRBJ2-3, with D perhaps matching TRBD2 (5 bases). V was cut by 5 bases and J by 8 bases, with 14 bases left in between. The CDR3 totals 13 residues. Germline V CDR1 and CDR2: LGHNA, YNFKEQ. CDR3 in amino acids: CASSLDHAGTQYF. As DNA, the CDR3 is TGTGCCAGCAGCTTGGATCATGCGGGTACGCAGTATTTT.

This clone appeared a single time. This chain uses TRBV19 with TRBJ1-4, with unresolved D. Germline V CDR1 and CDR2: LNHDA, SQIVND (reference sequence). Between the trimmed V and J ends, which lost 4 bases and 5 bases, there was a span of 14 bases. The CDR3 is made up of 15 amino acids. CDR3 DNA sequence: TGTGCCAGTAGTAAAACCGGGCGTGCGAATGAAAAACTGTTTTTT. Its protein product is CASSKTGRANEKLFF.

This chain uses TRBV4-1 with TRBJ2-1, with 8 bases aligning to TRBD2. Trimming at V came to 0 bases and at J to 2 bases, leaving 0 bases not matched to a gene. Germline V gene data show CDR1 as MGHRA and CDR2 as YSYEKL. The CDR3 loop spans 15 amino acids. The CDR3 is CASSQELAAYNEQFF. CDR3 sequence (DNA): TGCGCCAGCAGCCAAGAACTAGCGGCCTACAATGAGCAGTTCTTC.

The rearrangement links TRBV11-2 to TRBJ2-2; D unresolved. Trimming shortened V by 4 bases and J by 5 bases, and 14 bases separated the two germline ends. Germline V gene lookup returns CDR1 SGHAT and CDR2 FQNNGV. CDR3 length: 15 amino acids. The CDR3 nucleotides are TGTGCCAGCAGCTACATCGGCGGATCAACCGGGGAGCTGTTTTTT. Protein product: CASSYIGGSTGELFF.

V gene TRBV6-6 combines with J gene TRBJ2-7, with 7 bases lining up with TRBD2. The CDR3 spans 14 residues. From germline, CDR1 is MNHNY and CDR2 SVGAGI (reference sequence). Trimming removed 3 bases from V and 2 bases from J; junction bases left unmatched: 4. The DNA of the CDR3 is TGTGCCAGCAGTTATAACGGGAGGACCTACGAGCAGTACTTC. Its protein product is CASSYNGRTYEQYF.

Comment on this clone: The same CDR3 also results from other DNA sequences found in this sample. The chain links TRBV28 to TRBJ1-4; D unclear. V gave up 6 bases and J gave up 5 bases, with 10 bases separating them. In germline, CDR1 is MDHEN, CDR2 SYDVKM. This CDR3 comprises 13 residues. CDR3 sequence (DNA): TGTGCCAGCAGCCTGGGTGGGAATGAAAAACTGTTTTTT. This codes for CASSLGGNEKLFF.

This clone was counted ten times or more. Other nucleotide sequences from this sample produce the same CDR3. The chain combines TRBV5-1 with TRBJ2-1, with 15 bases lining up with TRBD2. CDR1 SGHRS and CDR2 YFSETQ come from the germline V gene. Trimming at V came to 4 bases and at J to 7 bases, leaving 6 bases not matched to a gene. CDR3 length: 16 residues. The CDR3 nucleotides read TGCGCCAGCAGCCCAACCGGGACTAGCGGGAGGAATGAGCAGTTCTTC. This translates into CASSPTGTSGRNEQFF.

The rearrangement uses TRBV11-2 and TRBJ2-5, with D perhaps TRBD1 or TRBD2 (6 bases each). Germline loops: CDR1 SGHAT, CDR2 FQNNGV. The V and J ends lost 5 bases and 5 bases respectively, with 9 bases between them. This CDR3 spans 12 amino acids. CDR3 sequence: CASSVGGETQYF. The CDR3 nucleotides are TGTGCCAGCAGCGTAGGGGGGGAGACCCAGTACTTC.

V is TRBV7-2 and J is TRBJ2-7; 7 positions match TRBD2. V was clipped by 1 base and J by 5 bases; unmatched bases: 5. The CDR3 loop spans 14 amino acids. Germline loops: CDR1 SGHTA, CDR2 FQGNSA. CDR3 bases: TGTGCCAGCAGCTTAGGTTACGGGGGGAACGAGCAGTACTTC. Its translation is CASSLGYGGNEQYF.

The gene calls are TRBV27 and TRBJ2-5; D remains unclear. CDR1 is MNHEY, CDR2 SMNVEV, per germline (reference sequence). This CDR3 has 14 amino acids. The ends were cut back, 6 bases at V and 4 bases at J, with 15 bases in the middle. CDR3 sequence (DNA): TGTGCCAGCAGCTCTCATCCGCGGACAGAGACCCAGTACTTC. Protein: CASSSHPRTETQYF.

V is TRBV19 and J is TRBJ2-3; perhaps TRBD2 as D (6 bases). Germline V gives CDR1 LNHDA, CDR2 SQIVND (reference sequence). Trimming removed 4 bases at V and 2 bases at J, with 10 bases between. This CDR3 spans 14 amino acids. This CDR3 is CASSKGLPTDTQYF. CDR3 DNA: TGTGCCAGTAGTAAGGGACTGCCCACAGATACGCAGTATTTT.

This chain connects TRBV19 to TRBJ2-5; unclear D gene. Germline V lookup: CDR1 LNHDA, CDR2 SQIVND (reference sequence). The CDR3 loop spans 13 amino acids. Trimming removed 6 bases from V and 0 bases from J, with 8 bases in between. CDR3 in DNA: TGTGCCAGTAGAGCGCAACACCAAGAGACCCAGTACTTC. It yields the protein CASRAQHQETQYF.

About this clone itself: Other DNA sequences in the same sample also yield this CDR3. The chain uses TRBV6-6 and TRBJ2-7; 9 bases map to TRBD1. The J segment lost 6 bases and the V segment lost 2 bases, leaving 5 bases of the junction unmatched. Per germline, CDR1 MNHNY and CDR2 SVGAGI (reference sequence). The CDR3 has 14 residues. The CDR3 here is CASSYRDRVGEQYF. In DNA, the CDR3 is TGTGCCAGCAGTTACCGGGACAGGGTTGGCGAGCAGTACTTC.